This T cell receptor beta chain was obtained from a study of cytomegalovirus exposure and HLA in healthy donors. Comment on this clone: Antigen unknown.

The PCR ran on 60 Vbeta and 13 Jbeta primers. Here immunoSEQ multiplex PCR was the method, and the copy in TCRdb shows in-frame clones only, minus some. The table has some 120,000 clones, approximately 72% seen once. The CDR3 runs to 13 residues. V dropped 0 bases and J dropped 4 bases, with 7 bases sitting between them. Germline CDR1 reads SGHRS; CDR2 reads YFSETQ. Findings and limits, study-wide: Later findings reportedly placed an Asian-associated ancestry cluster below the roughly 660-donor mean for N-insertions. The authors judged a highly shared variant cluster likely a sequencing artifact. Indistinguishable V segments such as TRBV6-2 and TRBV6-3 were excluded.

The source is a woman aged 35 to 49 in good health and CMV-seropositive. Sequencing was carried out using PBMCs. V usage is TRBV5-1 and J usage is TRBJ2-5; D possibly corresponds to TRBD2 (5 bases). The CDR3 reads CASSLAGVETQYF. Here the CDR3 DNA reads TGCGCCAGCAGCTTGGCCGGGGTAGAGACCCAGTACTTC.